The next 18 T cell receptor beta chains were all read from a single sample in a study of breast tumors, draining lymph nodes, adjacent tissues. Samples came from axillary lymph nodes draining the breast cancer. TCRdb fed the multiplex PCR reads into MiXCR, producing one record per CDR3 protein. Of 150,000 to 250,000 distinct CDR3 sequences listed, roughly 31% are singletons. Sequenced input: axillary lymph node tissue. The receptors come from a female donor with breast cancer. Some clones in this sample may be carry-over from other donors' samples.

The table lists this clonotype with many counts. The rearrangement uses TRBV5-1 and TRBJ2-7; tentatively, D is TRBD1 (6 bases). Trimming cost V 4 bases and J 1 base, with 18 bases left between them. The CDR3 sequence is 16 residues long. CDR1 and CDR2 (germline): SGHRS, YFSETQ. CDR3 loop: CASSPNRDTLSYEQYF. The CDR3, as DNA: TGCGCCAGCAGCCCAAACCGGGACACCCTTTCCTACGAGCAGTACTTC.

Concerning this clonotype itself: Compared with germline, one end of the junction differs, possibly owing to a read error. The rearrangement joins TRBV7-9 to TRBJ1-2; 10 bases align to TRBD1. The germline V gene has CDR1 SEHNR and CDR2 FQNEAQ (reference sequence). There are 15 residues in the CDR3. The CDR3 bases are TGTGCCAGCGAAGCCGGGACAGGGGCGGACGATGGCTACCCCTTC. Amino acids: CASEAGTGADDGYPF.

A word on this clonotype: Relative to the germline gene, one junction end is altered; a read error may explain this. V usage is TRBV19 and J usage is TRBJ2-1; tentative D call: TRBD2 (6 bases). The CDR3 length is 13 residues. Per germline, CDR1 LNHDA and CDR2 SQIVND (reference sequence). DNA for the CDR3: TGTGCCAGTAGTACGGGGCTGTTCAATTGGGAGGTCTTC. It encodes CASSTGLFNWEVF.

This chain connects TRBV7-8 to TRBJ2-5; 7 positions match TRBD1. CDR1 and CDR2 (germline): SGHVS, FQNEAQ. V was clipped by 7 bases and J by 4 bases; unmatched bases: 6. This CDR3 comprises 13 residues. The CDR3 nucleotides are TGTGCCAGCACCTCTCAGGGGGTAGAGACCCAGTACTTC. This translates into CASTSQGVETQYF. Full variable domain (missing parts from reference TRBV7-8 and TRBJ2-5): GAGVSQSPRYKVAKRGQDVALRCDPISGHVSLFWYQQALGQGPEFLTYFQNEAQLDKSGLPSDRFFAERPEGSVSTLKIQRTQQEDSAVYLCASTSQGVETQYFGPGTRLLVL.

This clonotype was found once. The chain carries TRBV12-3 or TRBV12-4 and TRBJ1-6; 8 nucleotides align to TRBD1. The CDR3 spans 14 residues. Trimming at V came to 3 bases and at J to 8 bases, leaving 3 bases not matched to a gene. CDR3: CASSFQGADSPLHF. As DNA, the CDR3 is TGTGCCAGCAGTTTCCAGGGGGCGGATTCACCCCTCCACTTT.

This clonotype was recorded at least ten times. The chain couples TRBV6-6 to TRBJ2-5; 8 nucleotides line up with TRBD2. Germline V gene sequence: CDR1 MNHNY, CDR2 SVGAGI (reference sequence). The CDR3 has 13 amino acids. With 5 bases clipped from V and 4 bases from J, the junction kept 3 bases outside the gene matches. This chain's CDR3 is CASSTSGLETQYF. DNA of the CDR3: TGTGCCAGCAGTACTAGCGGCCTAGAGACCCAGTACTTC.

A few counts support this clonotype. The J gene is TRBJ2-1, the V gene TRBV30, with 10 bases fitting TRBD1. The germline CDR1 and CDR2 sequences are GTSNPN and SVGIG (reference sequence). Losses at the gene ends were 4 bases for V and 3 bases for J; bases not matched to a gene: 6. The CDR3 extends over 15 amino acids. Here the CDR3 reads CAWTSGQGLYNEQFF. Here the CDR3 DNA reads TGTGCCTGGACCTCGGGACAGGGGCTCTACAATGAGCAGTTCTTC.

In this sample, this clonotype turned up a few times. The rearrangement uses TRBV5-1 and TRBJ1-1; D is ambiguous. The germline gives CDR1 SGHRS, CDR2 YFSETQ. The V and J ends lost 4 bases and 4 bases respectively, with 14 bases between them. There are 14 residues in the CDR3. The CDR3 sequence is CASSLEGSGTEAFF. CDR3 coding DNA: TGCGCCAGCAGCCTGGAGGGATCGGGCACTGAAGCTTTCTTT.

The CDR3 loop reads CASSVPPTGLAGEETQYF. For the CDR3, the DNA is TGTGCCAGCAGTGTACCCCCTACGGGACTAGCGGGAGAAGAGACCCAGTACTTC. The chain is built from TRBV2 and TRBJ2-5; TRBD2 matches 14 bases. V dropped 4 bases and J dropped 3; count of bases not matched to a gene: 10. CDR1 is SNHLY and CDR2 is FYNNEI in the germline V gene. This CDR3 contains 18 residues.

To note about this clonotype: The CDR3 ends on some other residue instead of the conserved phenylalanine or tryptophan, so this is likely a read error. The DNA is left out, because the CDR3 cannot be placed on it with certainty; the CDR3 is given as TCRdb lists it. The chain is built from TRBV9 and TRBJ1-3; the table's D call TRBD1 went unverified against the DNA. Termini included, the CDR3 measures 9 amino acids. Germline CDR1 reads SGDLS; CDR2 reads YYNGEE. The CDR3 sequence: CASSPGQGM.

The chain combines TRBV20-1 with TRBJ1-1; perhaps TRBD1 as D (5 bases). V gave up 2 bases and J gave up 1 base, with 14 bases separating them. This CDR3 contains 15 residues. Per the germline V gene, CDR1 is DFQATT and CDR2 is SNEGSKA (reference sequence). CDR3 nucleotide sequence: TGCAGTGCTAGAAGGGTTGAGGGGCAGAACACTGAAGCTTTCTTT. Encoded protein: CSARRVEGQNTEAFF.

As to this clonotype: This may arise from a read error, as a much more abundant clone is one base away. A read error is likely, as this CDR3 ends without the conserved phenylalanine or tryptophan. Because the CDR3's place on the DNA is in doubt, the DNA is left out and the CDR3 is given as listed by TCRdb. CDR3 loop: CASSYPGQVLFL. This chain uses TRBV6-5 with TRBJ2-1; no DNA check was done on the table's D call, TRBD1. CDR1 is MNHEY, CDR2 SVGAGI, per germline. The CDR3 sequence runs 12 residues, both termini included.

On this clonotype itself: A junction end diverges from the germline sequence, so it may reflect a read error. The chain links TRBV6-6 to TRBJ1-1, with D perhaps TRBD1 (6 bases). This CDR3 is built from 17 residues. Germline V gene data show CDR1 as MNHNY and CDR2 as SVGAGI (reference sequence). CDR3 sequence reads: CASSHSRDTRGDTEAFF. The CDR3 DNA reads TGTGCCAGCAGTCACTCCCGGGACACCCGAGGGGACACTGAAGCTTTCTTT.

This clonotype has ten or more counts. The DNA of the CDR3 is TGTGCCAGCAGCTCAAGCCGGGGAATCTGGTACGAGCAGTACTTC. It translates to CASSSSRGIWYEQYF. The V gene is TRBV13, the J gene TRBJ2-7; D perhaps matches TRBD2 (5 bases). Germline V lookup: CDR1 PRHDT, CDR2 FYEKMQ (reference sequence). V lost 4 bases and J 4 bases, leaving 17 bases between the germline ends. The CDR3 loop spans 15 amino acids.

This clonotype was found many times. J is TRBJ2-2 and V is TRBV5-5; D unclear. The CDR3 is 14 residues long. The germline CDR1 and CDR2 sequences are SGHKS and YYEKEE (reference sequence). The germline V and J ends were trimmed by 4 bases and 5 bases, with 12 bases remaining between them. The CDR3 DNA is TGTGCCAGCAGCCTTGGTATGGGAACCGGGGAGCTGTTTTTT. Translation gives CASSLGMGTGELFF.

A few counts support this clonotype. A much larger clonotype is one base distant, so this may be a read error. The rearrangement links TRBV11-3 to TRBJ2-7; the D call may be TRBD1 or TRBD2 (5 bases each). The CDR3 spans 11 residues. Germline CDR1 reads SGHNT; CDR2 reads YENEEA. The CDR3 protein is CASSVSGSSPF. The DNA of the CDR3 is TGTGCCAGCAGCGTATCAGGGAGTTCCCCTTTC. Using reference TRBV11-3 and TRBJ2-7 for the parts outside the CDR3, the full variable domain is EAGVVQSPRYKIIEKKQPVAFWCNPISGHNTLYWYLQNLGQGPELLIRYENEEAVDDSQLPKDRFSAERLKGVDSTLKIQPAELGDSAVYLCASSVSGSSPFGPGTRLTVT.

This clonotype occurred a few times. The genes are TRBV7-8 and TRBJ1-5; 7 positions agree with TRBD1. CDR3 length: 16 amino acids. The ends lost 4 bases at V and 2 bases at J; junction bases unmatched: 8. Looked up from germline, CDR1 is SGHVS and CDR2 is FQNEAQ. The DNA of the CDR3 is TGTGCCAGCAGCTCACTAGGGGACAGACGCAATCAGCCCCAGCATTTT. It codes for CASSSLGDRRNQPQHF.

This clonotype was counted ten times or more. This chain links TRBV12-3 or TRBV12-4 with TRBJ1-1; D remains unclear. V lost 6 bases and J 0 bases, leaving 8 bases between the germline ends. The CDR3 length is 13 residues. The CDR3 spells CASSFQMNTEAFF. CDR3 coding DNA: TGTGCCAGCAGCTTCCAGATGAACACTGAAGCTTTCTTT.